This T cell receptor beta chain was captured by sequencing in a study of cytomegalovirus exposure and HLA in healthy donors (dated by TCRdb to 2017 to 2019). About the study as a whole: An earlier analysis of some 600 of the donors reported over 250 Gb of sequence data and 95 million to 120 million unique TCR beta sequences obtained from around 170 million T cells. An early release that covered about 640 HLA-typed donors contained approximately 300 gigabases of sequencing data and 70 million to 100 million unique TCR sequences. Of the approximately 400 genotyped donors, around 81% fell in the genetic ancestry cluster associated with self-reported Caucasian donors. The study aimed to test whether signatures of past pathogen exposure could be identified by cataloging public T cell receptors. The T cell repertoires of some 700 subjects were profiled by immunosequencing and related to cytomegalovirus serostatus. Besides the first cohort of 500 to 700 subjects, a separate validation cohort made up of around 120 different subjects was used. To predict cytomegalovirus infection status, the study combined high-throughput TCR immunosequencing, statistical association of individual TCRs with disease status, and machine learning. A later analysis re-analyzed previously published TCR beta repertoires from about 600 donors and added high-resolution HLA genotyping to study TCR occurrence patterns. In the later analysis, no new phenotypic data were used to find candidate immune exposures; instead, reliance was placed on TCR beta sequences and their occurrence across donors. An earlier analysis of a few hundred of the donors applied high-throughput TCR beta sequencing to assess whether each TCR beta V gene segment acted as functional or pseudogenic. Donor age, sex, ethnicity and CMV serostatus were compiled together with the repertoire data. A later genetic analysis used genome-wide SNP genotypes for about three fifths of the 666 donors, treating that subset as a discovery cohort. All discovery cohort repertoires had been generated on a single sequencing platform. HLA typing included class I and class II loci at four-digit resolution. The number of typed donors differed by locus: about 620-640 for A, B, C, DRB1 and DQB1; 500 to 550 for DQA1; around 580 for DPA1; and roughly 450 for DPB1. Roughly 5 DR-DQ haplotypes were handled as single units for association and clustering because linkage in the cohort was strong. Among a few hundred genotyped donors of the cohort, an average of approximately 230,000 unique TCR beta nucleotide sequences were sequenced per donor, roughly 20% of them non-productive.

Beyond this particular receptor, the publication reports: Linkage disequilibrium might explain the correlated functional status among segregating V segments, but an unknown experimental factor could not be excluded. Most TCR sequences were seen in very few donors, while some public TCRs were found in many individuals. The study gave a list of 150 to 200 TCR beta chains associated with cytomegalovirus. Some IMGT-functional V segments, including TRBV6-2 and TRBV6-3, could not be told apart with the 87-base-pair reads, so those segments were excluded. The presence/absence analyses assumed that sequencing depth was roughly uniform across donors, and that assumption may not be true. When HLA alleles, especially DR and DQ, strongly co-occurred, attributing TCR associations to individual alleles was difficult. A group of highly shared sequence variants was considered likely to be a technical artifact of the sequencing pipeline. Compared with the approximately 670-donor mean, donors in an Asian-associated ancestry cluster had fewer N-insertions in productive TCRs, according to a later genetic analysis. The classifier was reported to diagnose cytomegalovirus status with high specificity and sensitivity in both the original and validation cohorts. A further reported finding was that TCR beta sequences accurately predicted the HLA-A and HLA-B alleles for most subjects in the first cohort. Because some donors lacked HLA typing at each locus, the association tests relied only on the typed subset. The earlier analysis of nearly 600 of the donors excluded 15 to 20 rarely observed V segments, including chromosome 9 orphons, because counts were too low. In a later analysis, HLA-associated TCR beta chains were found to be more clonally expanded and to have lower generation probabilities than equally common non-associated chains. This cohort had only TCR beta chains sequenced, and the lack of alpha or paired-chain data limited which features could be detected. According to a later analysis, TCR association rates differed among HLA loci, with DRB1 alleles showing the most associated TCRs and HLA-C alleles showing the fewest. CMV serostatus was the only immune exposure information available for the cohort. Specific HLA alleles were associated with 15,000 to 20,000 TCR beta sequences at a false discovery rate of 0.05 in a later analysis. An association between a missense DCLRE1C variant and V-gene and J-gene trimming of TCR beta chains was found in a later genetic analysis and replicated in an independent cohort. According to a later analysis, most CMV-associated TCR beta chains appeared to be HLA-restricted, and the HLA associations seemed to be driven largely by CMV exposure. An earlier analysis of approximately 590 of the donors showed that most TCR beta V segments appeared in productive rearrangements either about 87% or about 30% of the time, which broadly matched IMGT annotations. A few of the identified cytomegalovirus-associated TCR beta chains were confirmed in vitro to be specific for cytomegalovirus antigens. The authors suggested that the approach could potentially be extended to other disease states and immunological phenotypes. Several of the top co-occurrence clusters appeared to be linked to parvovirus B19, influenza, CMV and Epstein-Barr virus, according to a later analysis.

The cohort consisted of 666 healthy bone marrow donors. At the time of sampling, every cohort member was nominally healthy, though immune exposures that went unrecorded were likely present. The donor tested CMV seropositive and was one of the 289 seropositive cohort members. A peripheral blood sample was provided by each donor, and peripheral blood mononuclear cells were used for TCR beta sequencing. Genomic DNA extraction from the blood cell samples was performed with the Qiagen DNeasy Blood Extraction Kit. Library prep was done by the immunoSEQ multiplex PCR assay. The multiplex PCR relied on a mix of 60 forward primers for TCR Vbeta segments and 13 reverse primers for TCR Jbeta segments. A multiplex PCR assay on genomic DNA amplified the CDR3 region of rearranged TCR beta genes. The amplified TCR beta libraries were sequenced on the Illumina HiSeq System as 87-base-pair reads. The study's processing was this. Across the roughly 670 repertoires, a later analysis counted 80 million or so unique TCR beta chains, around 11 million of which were shared by at least two donors. Raw reads were error-corrected and collapsed into unique sequences by a nearest-neighbor algorithm in which closely related sequences were merged to remove PCR and sequencing errors. CDR3 sequences were aligned to IMGT reference sequences to assign V, D and J gene segments. For a sequence to be retained, a match of at least six nucleotides was required to both a V gene segment and a J gene segment. Rearrangements were called productive when the CDR3 lacked stop codons and stayed in frame with V and J; all others were non-productive. CDR3 was defined according to IMGT convention as the region running from the second conserved V-encoded cysteine to the conserved J-encoded phenylalanine. Sequences without an unambiguous match to a single V gene segment were excluded from the earlier analysis of 450 to 650 of the donors. In an earlier analysis of 587 of the donors, V segments were called functional above 56.7% productive rearrangements and were called segregating when the between-donor standard deviation exceeded 5%. A statistical classification framework was built for diagnosing cytomegalovirus status from the catalog of TCR beta chain sequences. A later analysis assigned V and J genes by comparing TCR nucleotide sequences with IMGT/GENE-DB human TR gene sequences. A later analysis assigned CDR3 sequences and most-parsimonious VDJ recombination scenarios with the TCRdist pipeline. A later analysis defined each TCR beta chain by its CDR3 amino acid sequence plus V-gene family, and excluded reads lacking a unique V-gene family. To address suspected cross-contamination and a sequencing artifact, a later analysis removed 450 to 700 highly shared, low-generation-probability nucleotide sequences. For each public chain, a later analysis derived a clonal expansion index from normalized ranks of inferred template counts within each repertoire. In a later analysis, generation probabilities were computed using a VDJ recombination model fitted to out-of-frame rearrangements, and the results were checked against IGoR. In a later analysis, hypergeometric tests were used to score TCR-TCR, TCR-HLA and TCR-CMV co-occurrence, with a repertoire-size bias correction applied to TCR pairs. A later analysis estimated false discovery rates by permuting HLA or CMV assignments 20 times. In a later analysis, co-occurring TCRs were grouped with DBSCAN, and TCRdist sequence similarity was added when clustering was performed within HLA-allele-positive subsets. Repertoires with fewer than 30,000 or more than 120,000 public chains, plus five repertoires with anomalous nucleotide sharing, were excluded from co-occurrence clustering. TCRdb retrieved this table from immuneACCESS and kept in-frame rearrangements only. Not all clones are present; in checked studies, unresolved V genes account for under half, and no reason is known for the remainder. The V and J calls and clone size are taken from that table; D and trimming were inferred from the DNA. This sample holds approximately 160,000 clones; 70% to 75% were observed only once. 4% to 5% of the sample belongs to the ten largest clones.

On this clone: Its cognate antigen has yet to be identified. No base quality information exists; no much larger clone differs at one position.

Trimming removed 0 bases from V and 6 bases from J; the gene matches leave 6 bases unexplained. The CDR3 sequence holds 15 residues, the cysteine and phenylalanine included. The sequence is cut down to CDR3 DNA, 45 bases in frame from base 1. The germline V gene (reference sequence) yields LNHNV for CDR1 and YYDKDF for CDR2. Material: PBMCs. The origin of this receptor is a young man in good health and CMV-seropositive. Here the chain combines TRBV15 and TRBJ2-5; 8 nucleotides in the junction match TRBD2. The CDR3 region has the sequence CATSRDRDSGKTQYF. In nucleotides, the sequence is TGTGCCACCAGCAGAGATCGGGATAGCGGGAAGACCCAGTACTTC.